The rows below give T cell receptor beta chains drawn from one sample of a study of radiation and T cells in renal cell carcinoma. TCRdb's table, derived via immunoSEQ multiplex PCR, lists solely in-frame clones and lacks some. The sample consists of 150,000 to 200,000 clones, 88% of them appearing once. The sample here was blood, taken from a patient whose treatment included radiotherapy and nephrectomy. The receptors here all came from a woman aged 45-65 years with renal cell carcinoma. The CDR3 runs from the conserved cysteine through the conserved F or W. The D gene is left open where the match is weak. Where a row states a size, it is once, few, many or the class of an expanded clone; other rows omit it.

CDR3	DNA	V	size	D	J
CASSLRGRYNEQFF	TGTGCCAGCAGCTTACGGGGGAGATACAATGAGCAGTTCTTC	TRBV7-6	NA	NA	TRBJ2-1
CASSSGQGHTEAFF	TGTGCCAGCAGCTCGGGACAGGGTCACACTGAAGCTTTCTTT	TRBV7-6	NA	TRBD1	TRBJ1-1
CASSSGLAGGNEQFF	TGCGCCAGCAGCTCGGGACTAGCGGGCGGCAATGAGCAGTTCTTC	TRBV5-1	NA	TRBD2	TRBJ2-1
CASSLGLAGSSYNEQFF	TGTGCCAGCAGCCTCGGACTAGCGGGGAGCTCCTACAATGAGCAGTTCTTC	TRBV7-6	NA	TRBD2	TRBJ2-1
CASSFPTENTEAFF	TGTGCCAGCAGCTTCCCGACAGAGAACACTGAAGCTTTCTTT	TRBV11-2	NA	NA	TRBJ1-1
CASSQVPLLANEKLFF	TGCGCCAGCAGCCAAGTTCCGCTTCTGGCTAATGAAAAACTGTTTTTT	TRBV4-1	NA	NA	TRBJ1-4
CASSLGAGAGGGSPLHF	TGTGCCAGCAGCTTAGGGGCGGGGGCTGGCGGCGGATCACCCCTCCACTTT	TRBV7-3	NA	NA	TRBJ1-6
CASSIRGSGANVLTF	TGTGCCAGTAGTATCAGGGGGTCTGGGGCCAACGTCCTGACTTTC	TRBV19	once	TRBD1	TRBJ2-6
CASSQVKDSPLHF	TGTGCCAGCAGCCAAGTAAAGGATTCACCCCTCCACTTT	TRBV14	NA	NA	TRBJ1-6
CASSDQPGPQETQYF	TGTGCCAGCAGTGACCAGCCAGGGCCGCAAGAGACCCAGTACTTC	TRBV6-4	few	NA	TRBJ2-5
CASSYEVATNEKLFF	TGTGCCAGCAGTTACGAGGTTGCAACTAATGAAAAACTGTTTTTT	TRBV6-6	NA	NA	TRBJ1-4
CASSAGAGTRDTGELFF	TGTGCCAGCAGCGCGGGTGCCGGGACTAGAGACACCGGGGAGCTGTTTTTT	TRBV5-4	NA	TRBD2	TRBJ2-2
CASFASNEQFF	TGTGCCAGTTTCGCGAGCAATGAGCAGTTCTTC	TRBV2	NA	NA	TRBJ2-1
CSVGLPLSGEAFF	TGCAGCGTTGGACTCCCCTTATCAGGGGAAGCTTTCTTT	TRBV29-1	NA	NA	TRBJ1-1
CASSVSAFPYGYTF	TGTGCCAGCAGCGTTAGTGCCTTCCCCTATGGCTACACCTTC	TRBV5-4	once	NA	TRBJ1-2